This TCR beta chain was documented in a study of glioma-infiltrating T cells after dendritic cell vaccination. Study context: Between the early 2000s and the early 2010s, patients got autologous tumor lysate-pulsed dendritic cell vaccines. General observations from the study: Higher pretreatment TIL content predicted longer progression-free time and survival.

As regards this clone: Its antigen is as yet unknown.

Sequencing was performed with immunoSEQ multiplex PCR; in TCRdb, only in-frame clones are kept and a portion is missing. The sample carries around 96,000 clones, about 79% recorded once. V was clipped by 0 bases and J by 3 bases; unmatched bases: 2. CDR1 is SGHRS and CDR2 is YFSETQ in the germline V gene. The CDR3 has 15 amino acids. The TCR comes from a human donor with glioblastoma. Material: blood, obtained before dendritic cell vaccination. The chain has TRBV5-1 and TRBJ2-2, with 7 positions matching TRBD1. CDR3 nucleotide sequence: TGCGCCAGCAGCTTGGACAGGGGAGACACCGGGGAGCTGTTTTTT. The encoded protein is CASSLDRGDTGELFF.